These T cell receptor beta chains were read from a single sample in a study of T cell responses to AZD1222 COVID-19 vaccine. Produced via immunoSEQ multiplex PCR; TCRdb's table is partial and in-frame only. In the table there are some 150,000 clones, 75% to 95% of which are singletons. Sequencing was performed on peripheral blood, taken on day 0 of MenACWY control vaccination. The origin of the receptors is an adult in good health. CDR3s include the opening cysteine and the closing phenylalanine or tryptophan. The D gene is left open where the match is weak. Size tells how often a clone was seen (once, few, many) or the class of an expanded clone, and some rows leave it out.

cdr3_length	j_call	v_call	clone_size	d_call	cdr3_nt	cdr3_aa
13	TRBJ1-1	TRBV4-2	.	.	TGTGCCAGCAGCCATGCAGGGAGAACTGAAGCTTTCTTT	CASSHAGRTEAFF
16	TRBJ1-6	TRBV9	.	.	TGTGCCAGCAGCGAGGGGGACGACAGACCTTCCAGGCCCCTCCACTTT	CASSEGDDRPSRPLHF
15	TRBJ1-1	TRBV5-4	.	TRBD1	TGTGCCAGCAGCTTGGGGGCAGGGGGCGCGACTGAAGCTTTCTTT	CASSLGAGGATEAFF
12	TRBJ1-2	TRBV10-1	.	TRBD1	TGCGCCAGCAGCCCGGACAGGGGAGGCTACACCTTC	CASSPDRGGYTF
14	TRBJ1-2	TRBV18	.	.	TGTGCCAGCTCACCACCCGGACAGTCCTATGGCTACACCTTC	CASSPPGQSYGYTF
15	TRBJ2-7	TRBV20-1	few	TRBD2	TGCAGTGCTAGTGAACTAAGCGGGGCAGCGGGCGAGCAGTACTTC	CSASELSGAAGEQYF
14	TRBJ2-3	TRBV6-1	once	.	TGTGCCAGCAGTGAAGCGCCTAAAAGGCATACGCAGTATTTT	CASSEAPKRHTQYF
15	TRBJ2-1	TRBV6-5	.	TRBD1	TGTGCCAGCAGGATACTCCGACAGGGAGTCAATGAGCAGTTCTTC	CASRILRQGVNEQFF
15	TRBJ2-1	TRBV10-3	.	TRBD2	TGTGCCATCATTAGAGCGGAGGGAGGGTACAATGAGCAGTTCTTC	CAIIRAEGGYNEQFF
15	TRBJ1-5	TRBV2	.	.	TGTGCCAGCAACCCCGGGGGCGGTAGCAATCAGCCCCAGCATTTT	CASNPGGGSNQPQHF
13	TRBJ1-1	TRBV6-5	.	.	TGTGCCAGCAGAATGGGGGTTAACACTGAAGCTTTCTTT	CASRMGVNTEAFF
14	TRBJ1-2	TRBV27	.	TRBD1	TGTGCCAGCAGTGACCCGGGACAGAACTATGGCTACACCTTC	CASSDPGQNYGYTF
13	TRBJ2-7	TRBV3-1/TRBV3-2	.	.	TGTGCCAGCAGCCAAGTTGGTTCCATGGAGCAGTACTTC	CASSQVGSMEQYF
14	TRBJ2-6	TRBV5-6	.	.	TGTGCCAGCAGCCGGGGTGGCGGGGCCAACGTCCTGACTTTC	CASSRGGGANVLTF
14	TRBJ1-5	TRBV10-3	.	.	TGTGCCATCAGTGAAGGGGGAGGCAATCAGCCCCAGCATTTT	CAISEGGGNQPQHF
14	TRBJ1-1	TRBV5-5	.	.	TGTGCCAGCAGCTTGGGGCCCTTAGGCACTGAAGCTTTCTTT	CASSLGPLGTEAFF
12	TRBJ2-5	TRBV12-3/TRBV12-4	.	.	TGTGCCAGCAGCCTGAACAAAGAGACCCAGTACTTC	CASSLNKETQYF
13	TRBJ2-7	TRBV27	.	.	TGTGCCAGCAGTTCCGGGACCTACTACGAGCAGTACTTC	CASSSGTYYEQYF
12	TRBJ2-1	TRBV19	.	.	TGTGCCAGTAGTATCTTGGGGAATGAGCAGTTCTTC	CASSILGNEQFF
14	TRBJ1-2	TRBV10-3	.	TRBD1	TGTGCCATCAGTGAGAGGGGGCGCGACTATGGCTACACCTTC	CAISERGRDYGYTF
13	TRBJ1-1	TRBV7-3	.	.	TGTGCCAGCAGCTTGACCGTAAACACTGAAGCTTTCTTT	CASSLTVNTEAFF
16	TRBJ1-2	TRBV5-4	once	TRBD1	TGTGCCAGCATATCTTTGGGGACAGGGGCTAACTATGGCTACACCTTC	CASISLGTGANYGYTF
15	TRBJ1-3	TRBV7-6	.	.	TGTGCCAGCAGCCTGAGCTCAGGGTCCGGAAACACCATATATTTT	CASSLSSGSGNTIYF
16	TRBJ2-3	TRBV7-9	.	.	TGTGCCAGCAGCCCCAGGGGCTATCGAAGCACAGATACGCAGTATTTT	CASSPRGYRSTDTQYF
16	TRBJ2-2	TRBV4-2	once	.	TGTGCCAGCAGCCAAGGGGCCTCGCGGAACACCGGGGAGCTGTTTTTT	CASSQGASRNTGELFF
16	TRBJ1-1	TRBV30	.	TRBD1	TGTGCCTGGAGTTTCCCACTCGGACAGGGGAACACTGAAGCTTTCTTT	CAWSFPLGQGNTEAFF
17	TRBJ2-1	TRBV5-1	.	TRBD2	TGCGCCAGCAGCTCGTCGACTAGCGGGGGCCAATACAATGAGCAGTTCTTC	CASSSSTSGGQYNEQFF
12	TRBJ2-7	TRBV28	.	.	TGTGCCAGCAGCCCCCGGACCGGCGAGCAGTACTTC	CASSPRTGEQYF
15	TRBJ2-4	TRBV18	.	.	TGTGCCAGCTCACCACCGGGGCTAGCCAAAAACATTCAGTACTTC	CASSPPGLAKNIQYF
13	TRBJ1-3	TRBV19	few	.	TGTGCCAGTATGCACCCCTCTGGAAACACCATATATTTT	CASMHPSGNTIYF
14	TRBJ1-4	TRBV11-1	.	TRBD1	TGTGCCAGCAGCGCGGGACAGGGTATTGAAAAACTGTTTTTT	CASSAGQGIEKLFF
13	TRBJ2-6	TRBV12-3/TRBV12-4	.	.	TGTGCCAGCAGTTTTTTGGGGGCCAACGTCCTGACTTTC	CASSFLGANVLTF
16	TRBJ1-2	TRBV28	few	.	TGTGCCAGCAGTGCCCCGGGGGGGGGAACAGACTATGGCTACACCTTC	CASSAPGGGTDYGYTF
12	TRBJ1-1	TRBV18	.	.	TGTGCCAGCTCGCGACAGAGCACTGAAGCTTTCTTT	CASSRQSTEAFF
16	TRBJ2-2	TRBV4-1	.	.	TGCGCCAGCAGCCAAGTTCTGGCCGCGAACACCGGGGAGCTGTTTTTT	CASSQVLAANTGELFF
15	TRBJ2-1	TRBV7-9	.	TRBD2	TGTGCCAGCAGCATAACTAGCGGGAGGACGAATGAGCAGTTCTTC	CASSITSGRTNEQFF
13	TRBJ1-5	TRBV30	.	.	TGTGCCTGGAGTCATCAGGGTAAACAGCCCCAGCATTTT	CAWSHQGKQPQHF
13	TRBJ1-1	TRBV6-5	.	.	TGTGCCAGCAGGCTCCTAGTGAACACTGAAGCTTTCTTT	CASRLLVNTEAFF
14	TRBJ1-2	TRBV9	.	.	TGTGCCAGCAGCGCGATAAGGCCGGCGGGGGGCTACACCTTC	CASSAIRPAGGYTF
14	TRBJ1-2	TRBV27	.	.	TGTGCCAGCAGTATCGGGACGGAGAACTATGGCTACACCTTC	CASSIGTENYGYTF
18	TRBJ1-4	TRBV7-8	.	TRBD1	TGTGCCAGCAGCTTATCTTCCGGGACAGGGATACTTAATGAAAAACTGTTTTTT	CASSLSSGTGILNEKLFF
15	TRBJ1-2	TRBV9	.	.	TGTGCCAGCAGCGTAGGGTACAGGGACAACTATGGCTACACCTTC	CASSVGYRDNYGYTF
14	TRBJ1-4	TRBV28	.	.	TGTGCCAGCAGCTCGGGACATAGGAAAGAAAAACTGTTTTTT	CASSSGHRKEKLFF
15	TRBJ1-5	TRBV7-8	.	TRBD1	TGTGCCAGCAGCTCACAGGGGCTCCTCAATCAGCCCCAGCATTTT	CASSSQGLLNQPQHF
12	TRBJ1-1	TRBV19	once	TRBD1	TGTGCCATCGCACAGGGGGCCACTGAAGCTTTCTTT	CAIAQGATEAFF
15	TRBJ2-2	TRBV27	many	.	TGTGCCAGCAGTTTTAGCAGGGTAGGGACCGGGGAGCTGTTTTTT	CASSFSRVGTGELFF
14	TRBJ1-4	TRBV6-5	.	.	TGTGCCAGCAGTTACTGGGAAGGGGCAGAAAAACTGTTTTTT	CASSYWEGAEKLFF
13	TRBJ1-2	TRBV6-1	.	.	TGTGCCAGCAGTGACAGGGCCCTACGGGGCTACACCTTC	CASSDRALRGYTF
11	TRBJ2-1	TRBV12-3/TRBV12-4	.	.	TGTGCCAGCAGTTCGACCGATCGTGAGTTCTTC	CASSSTDREFF
13	TRBJ2-1	TRBV12-3/TRBV12-4	.	TRBD1	TGTGCCAGCAGCGCCGCTGGGGACAGGGTCACGTTCTTC	CASSAAGDRVTFF
16	TRBJ1-6	TRBV3-1/TRBV3-2	.	TRBD1	TGTGCCAGCAGCCCCTCCGGGACAGCTCGGGGTTCACCCCTCCACTTT	CASSPSGTARGSPLHF
20	TRBJ1-5	TRBV14	once	TRBD1	TGTGCCAGCAGCCAAGTATTGCCCCGCGGACAGGGACAAGGCAATCAGCCCCAGCATTTT	CASSQVLPRGQGQGNQPQHF
17	TRBJ1-2	TRBV6-1	.	.	TGTGCCAGCAGTGAAGGGGTTCTTGGATGGGGGGCCTATGGCTACACCTTC	CASSEGVLGWGAYGYTF
14	TRBJ1-1	TRBV7-2	.	.	TGTGCCAGCAGCCCAGGGTTGGTGAACACTGAAGCTTTCTTT	CASSPGLVNTEAFF
12	TRBJ2-7	TRBV18	.	.	TGTGCCAGCTCCCCTTACTCCTACGAGCAGTACTTC	CASSPYSYEQYF
13	TRBJ1-2	TRBV30	.	.	TGTGCCTGGAGCCTTGGGGGGACTGGTGGCTACACCTTC	CAWSLGGTGGYTF
13	TRBJ2-7	TRBV19	.	.	TGTGCCAGTACCCGAGGGGGGATGGACGAGCAGTACTTC	CASTRGGMDEQYF